This T cell receptor (beta chain) emerged from a study of technical replicates of blood from a handful of donors. TCRdb keeps only in-frame clones here, not all; method: immunoSEQ multiplex PCR. The sample has roughly 65,000 clones, 80% to 90% seen once. Looked up from germline, CDR1 is WNHNN and CDR2 is SYGVQD (reference sequence). Trimming left V 8 bases short and J 3 bases short, with 15 bases between. The CDR3 loop spans 14 amino acids. The TCR comes from a human donor in good health. Some clones in this sample may be carry-over from other donors' samples. This chain uses TRBV10-1 with TRBJ2-3; TRBD2 might be the D (5 bases). The sequenced material came from PBMCs. CDR3 coding DNA: TGCGCCAGCCCTGGTGTAGCGCGGACAGATACGCAGTATTTT. Protein sequence: CASPGVARTDTQYF.